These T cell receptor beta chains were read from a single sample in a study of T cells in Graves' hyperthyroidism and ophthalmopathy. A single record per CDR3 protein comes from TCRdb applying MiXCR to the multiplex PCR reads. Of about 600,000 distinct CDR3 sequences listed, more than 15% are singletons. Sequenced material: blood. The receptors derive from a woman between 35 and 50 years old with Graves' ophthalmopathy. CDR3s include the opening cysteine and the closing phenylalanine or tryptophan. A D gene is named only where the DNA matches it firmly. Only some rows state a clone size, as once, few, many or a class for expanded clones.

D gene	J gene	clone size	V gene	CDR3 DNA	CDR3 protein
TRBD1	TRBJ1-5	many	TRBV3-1	TGTGCCAGCAGCACCTCAGGGGGGAGCAATCAGCCCCAGCATTTT	CASSTSGGSNQPQHF
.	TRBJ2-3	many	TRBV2	TGTGCCAGCAGGGAAGGACGAGCCCCGCTAAGCACAGATACGCAGTATTTT	CASREGRAPLSTDTQYF
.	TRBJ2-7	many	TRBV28	TGTGCCAGCAGTTTCGGCGGCGTATTTTACGAGCAGTACTTC	CASSFGGVFYEQYF
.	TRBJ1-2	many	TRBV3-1	TGTGCCAGCAGCCAAGAATGGGGGAACTATGGCTACACCTTC	CASSQEWGNYGYTF
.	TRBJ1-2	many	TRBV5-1	TGCGCCAGCAGCTTGCAAGGGGAGAATGGCTACACCTTC	CASSLQGENGYTF
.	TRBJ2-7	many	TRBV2	TGTGCCAGCAGTGAAAGGGCGGATAGCTCCTACGAGCAGTACTTC	CASSERADSSYEQYF
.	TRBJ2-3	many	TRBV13	TGTGCCAGCGGGCATTCAGATACGCAGTATTTT	CASGHSDTQYF
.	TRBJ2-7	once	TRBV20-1	TGCAGTGCTAGAGCCAACAGGGGGGGTATTTACGAGCAGTACTTC	CSARANRGGIYEQYF
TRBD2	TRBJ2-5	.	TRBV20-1	TGCAGTGCCCCGACTAGCGGGAGGGCCCTCGCTGAGACCCAGTACTTC	CSAPTSGRALAETQYF
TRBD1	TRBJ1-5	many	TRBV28	TGTGCCAGCATCCAAAAACAGGGGATCATACAGCCCCAGCATTTT	CASIQKQGIIQPQHF
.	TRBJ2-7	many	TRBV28	TGTGCCAGCAGTTACGACAGTTACGAGCAGTACTTC	CASSYDSYEQYF
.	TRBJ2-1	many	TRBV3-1	TGTGCCAGCAGCCAAGATCTTGCGGGGACGACCTACAATGAGCAGTTCTTC	CASSQDLAGTTYNEQFF
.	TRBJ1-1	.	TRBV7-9	TGTGCCAGCAGCTTAGCCCAAAGGAAGCGAGCAACCTTGACCACTGAAGCTTTTTTT	CASSLAQRKRATLTTEAFF
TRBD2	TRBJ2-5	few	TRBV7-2	TGTGCCAGCAGCTCAGGACTAGCGGGGGCGGTAGAGACCCAGTACTTC	CASSSGLAGAVETQYF
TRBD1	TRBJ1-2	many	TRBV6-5	TGTGCCAGCAGTTACGTCGGACAGGACGGTGGCTACACCTTC	CASSYVGQDGGYTF
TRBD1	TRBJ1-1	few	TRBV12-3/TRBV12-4	TGTGCCAGCAGTTTAAGGGGGCTAGGAACGGGAGCTTTCTTT	CASSLRGLGTGAFF
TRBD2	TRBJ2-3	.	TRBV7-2	TGTGCCAGCAGCAATGCGGGGGGCCGAGATACGCAGTATTTT	CASSNAGGRDTQYF
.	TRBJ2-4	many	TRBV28	TGTGCCAGCAGTTCCCATCGAGGGAGTGTTCAGTACTTC	CASSSHRGSVQYF
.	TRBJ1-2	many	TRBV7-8	TGTGCCAGCAGCTTAGTCGACAGCTCCTATGGCTACACCTTC	CASSLVDSSYGYTF
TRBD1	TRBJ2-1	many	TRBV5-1	TGCGCCAGCAGCTTGTGGACAGGGGCCTACAATGAGCAGTTCTTC	CASSLWTGAYNEQFF
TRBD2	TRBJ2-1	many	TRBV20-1	TGCAGTGCAAGGGGACTAGCGGGAGCCCCCTCCTACAATGAGCAGTTCTTC	CSARGLAGAPSYNEQFF
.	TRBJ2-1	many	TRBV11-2	TGTGCCAGCAGCTTAGGGACCAGTACGCTAATTAATGAGCAGTTCTTC	CASSLGTSTLINEQFF
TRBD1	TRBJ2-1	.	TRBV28	TGTGCCAGCACCCCGGGACAGGGGGGCATGGGGCAGTTCTTC	CASTPGQGGMGQFF
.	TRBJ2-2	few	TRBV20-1	TGCAGTGCCAGACCGTACCGGGAGCGACACACCGGGGAGCTGTTTTTT	CSARPYRERHTGELFF
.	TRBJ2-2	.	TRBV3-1	TGTGCCAGCAGCCCTCTCTTGGCCGGGGAGCTGTTTTTT	CASSPLLAGELFF
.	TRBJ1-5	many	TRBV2	TGTGCCAGCTGCCGGGTCCTCAATCAGCCCCAGCATTTT	CASCRVLNQPQHF
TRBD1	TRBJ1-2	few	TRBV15	TGTGCCACCAGCCCACGCTTACAGGGGGCCGATGGCTACACCTTC	CATSPRLQGADGYTF
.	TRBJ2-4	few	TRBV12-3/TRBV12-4	TGTGCCAGCAGTGCTGGAGTGGGGTCCAAAAACATTCAGTACTTC	CASSAGVGSKNIQYF
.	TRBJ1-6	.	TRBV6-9	TGTGCCAGCAGTTTAACTGGCAGAACCTATAATTCACCCCTCCACTTT	CASSLTGRTYNSPLHF
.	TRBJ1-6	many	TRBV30	TGTGCCTGGACCAGGAGTCCGGGGGATTCACCCCTCCACTTT	CAWTRSPGDSPLHF
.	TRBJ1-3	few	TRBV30	TGTGCCTGCGGGAGTACCTCTGGAAACACCATATATTTT	CACGSTSGNTIYF
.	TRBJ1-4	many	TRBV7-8	TGTGCCAGCAGCTTGGCGGAGGGAACTAATGAAAAACTGTTTTTT	CASSLAEGTNEKLFF
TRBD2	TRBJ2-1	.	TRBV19	TGTGCCACTGAAAGCGGGAGCGGCTACAATGAGCAGTTCTTC	CATESGSGYNEQFF
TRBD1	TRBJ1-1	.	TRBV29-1	TGCAGCGTCCGACAGGGTGATGCTTTCTTT	CSVRQGDAFF
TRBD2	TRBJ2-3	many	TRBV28	TGTGCCAGCAGTTCGCTAGCTACGGGACTAGCGGGGGGCGCGACAGATACGCAGTATTTT	CASSSLATGLAGGATDTQYF
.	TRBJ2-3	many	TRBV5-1	TGCGCCAGCAGCCCTCGAGCAGTTAGCACAGATACGCAGTATTTT	CASSPRAVSTDTQYF
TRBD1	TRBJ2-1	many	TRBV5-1	TGCGCCAGCAGGGCAGGGGGTAAAAATGAGCAGTTCTTC	CASRAGGKNEQFF
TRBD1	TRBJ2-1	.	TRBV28	TGTGCCAGCAGTTACGTCAAGGGACAGGGAGGTGTTGAGCAGTTCTTC	CASSYVKGQGGVEQFF
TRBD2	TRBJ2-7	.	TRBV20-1	TGCAGTGCTGGGGGGGGGACTAGCATAAGCTACGAGCAGTACTTC	CSAGGGTSISYEQYF
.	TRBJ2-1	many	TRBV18	TGTGCCAGCTCAGTTACAGTGGGCAATGAGCAGTTCTTC	CASSVTVGNEQFF
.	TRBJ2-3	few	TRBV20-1	TGCAGTGCCCATGGGGTAGATACGCAGTATTTT	CSAHGVDTQYF
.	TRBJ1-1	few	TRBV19	TGTGCCAGTAGGAAATTCAGGGATTCTAACACTGAAGCTTTCTTT	CASRKFRDSNTEAFF